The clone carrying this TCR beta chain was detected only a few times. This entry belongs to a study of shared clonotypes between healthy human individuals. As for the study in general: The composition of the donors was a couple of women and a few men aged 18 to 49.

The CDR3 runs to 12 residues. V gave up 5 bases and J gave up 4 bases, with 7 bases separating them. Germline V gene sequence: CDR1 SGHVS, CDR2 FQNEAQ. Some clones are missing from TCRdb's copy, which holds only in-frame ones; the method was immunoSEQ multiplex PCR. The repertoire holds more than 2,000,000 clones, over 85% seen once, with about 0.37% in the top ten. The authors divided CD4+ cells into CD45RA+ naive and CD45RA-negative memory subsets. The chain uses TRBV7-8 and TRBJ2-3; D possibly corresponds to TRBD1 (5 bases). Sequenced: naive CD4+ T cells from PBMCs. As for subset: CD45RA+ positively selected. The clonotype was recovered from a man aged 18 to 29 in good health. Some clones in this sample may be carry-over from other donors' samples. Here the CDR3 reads CASSVGPDTQYF. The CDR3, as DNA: TGTGCCAGCAGCGTGGGGCCAGATACGCAGTATTTT.